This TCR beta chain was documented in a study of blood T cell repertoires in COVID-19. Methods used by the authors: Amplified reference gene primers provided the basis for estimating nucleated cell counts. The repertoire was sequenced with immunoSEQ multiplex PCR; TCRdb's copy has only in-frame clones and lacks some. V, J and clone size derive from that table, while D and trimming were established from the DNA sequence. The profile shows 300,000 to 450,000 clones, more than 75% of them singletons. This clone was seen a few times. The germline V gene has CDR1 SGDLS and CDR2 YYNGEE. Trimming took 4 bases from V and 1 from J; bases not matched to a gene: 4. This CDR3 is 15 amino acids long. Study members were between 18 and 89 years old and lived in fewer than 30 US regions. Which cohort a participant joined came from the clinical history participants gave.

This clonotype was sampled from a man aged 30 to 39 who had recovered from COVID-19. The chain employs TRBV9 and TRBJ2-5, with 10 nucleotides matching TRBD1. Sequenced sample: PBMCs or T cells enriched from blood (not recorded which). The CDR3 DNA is TGTGCCAGCAGCCGGGACAGGGGACCCCAAGAGACCCAGTACTTC. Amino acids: CASSRDRGPQETQYF.